The entry below gives a single T cell receptor (beta chain) sequence along with its context. Its cognate antigen is unknown. This record belongs to a study of identical twins. Overall study findings and caveats: Cord blood beta clonotypes present at high abundance carried fewer insertions; no such pattern appeared in memory repertoires. Some out-of-frame alpha sequences were shared by twins, and these showed excess low generation probability. In monozygotic twins, models underestimated the sharing of out-of-frame TCR alpha.

TCRdb analysed the 5' RACE reads with MiXCR anew, one entry per CDR3 protein. The data contain 1.5 million to 2 million distinct CDR3 sequences, around 29% of them singletons. Among all donors, each was a healthy Caucasian. The germline V gene encodes CDR1 DFQATT and CDR2 SNEGSKA (reference sequence). The CDR3 is made up of 15 amino acids. V gave up 0 bases and J gave up 0 bases, with 8 bases separating them. The rearrangement joins TRBV20-1 to TRBJ1-4; D ambiguous. The sequencing sample was made of cord blood. The clonotype comes from a newborn girl in good health. This CDR3 reads CSARDVAATNEKLFF. Here the CDR3 DNA reads TGCAGTGCTAGAGATGTGGCAGCAACTAATGAAAAACTGTTTTTT.